Sequencing of this TCR beta chain was carried out in a study of neoadjuvant nivolumab and ipilimumab in lung cancer (dated by TCRdb to 2020 to 2022). Turning to the overall study: Nivolumab was administered intravenously at 3 mg/kg on days 1, 15 and 29, and in the combination arm ipilimumab 1 mg/kg was added on day 1 only. The primary trial endpoint was the major pathologic response (MPR) rate in the intention-to-treat population in each study arm. In the trial, nearly 45 patients with operable NSCLC were treated, of whom approximately 23 were randomized to nivolumab monotherapy and about 21 to nivolumab plus ipilimumab. TCR repertoires in pretherapy (baseline) peripheral blood were compared with TCR repertoires in tumors resected at surgery after neoadjuvant immune checkpoint blockade. Seven patients had matched pretherapy and resected tumor pairs analyzed, with four treated with nivolumab and three with nivolumab plus ipilimumab. Findings and caveats that apply to the study as a whole: From pretherapy to surgery, tumor T-cell richness and clonality increased in three of three dual-therapy tumors but in only two of four nivolumab-treated tumors. Greater TCR richness and clonality were observed in resected tumors than in tumor-adjacent uninvolved lung, and increases were observed in more dual-therapy-treated tumors. A small number of samples was subjected to TCR sequencing. No significant correlation was found between TCR clonality and pathologic tumor regression, and only a single major-pathologic-response sample was available for the analysis of TCR clonality versus pathologic tumor regression. Richness in tumors resected after neoadjuvant therapy showed a positive correlation with pretherapy blood TCR richness (Spearman R ≈ 0.78).

As regards this clone: Its specific antigen is unknown. Per-base quality was not reported, and no clone a single base away is much larger than it.

Libraries were prepared through the immunoSEQ multiplex PCR assay. Per the original workflow: Repertoires were summarized in terms of richness and clonality, and significantly expanded and contracted clones between pre- and post-therapy samples were identified. This immuneACCESS table, as held by TCRdb, lists in-frame sequences with V and J called but not all clones. Of the missing ones, under half trace to an unresolved V gene in checked studies; the others have no known cause. That table is the source of V, J and clone size, and D and trimming were worked out from the DNA. The sample table records more than 40,000 clones; around 89% of these occur just once. More than 3% of the sample is taken by the ten largest. The meaning of the sample's time point label: pretherapy, before neoadjuvant immune checkpoint inhibitors. Samples were obtained from the phase 2 randomized NEOSTAR trial, in which neoadjuvant nivolumab or nivolumab plus ipilimumab followed by surgery was tested in operable NSCLC.

From a lookup of the germline V gene, CDR1 and CDR2 are SGHRS and YFSETQ. The CDR3 starts with the cysteine, ends with the phenylalanine, and has 16 residues. Solely the CDR3 DNA is kept, with 48 bases framed from the first base. The V end loses 0 bases and the J end loses 4 bases, and a stretch of 14 bases separates them. The sequence was obtained from an adult with non-small cell lung cancer. Some clones in this sample may be carry-over from other donors' samples. In this chain, TRBV5-1 is recombined with TRBJ2-1; the D gene is perhaps TRBD2, from 5 matching bases. Here the sequenced sample was blood, taken before neoadjuvant nivolumab, alone or with ipilimumab. The CDR3 here reads CASSLGTGVGYNEQFF. The DNA sequence follows: TGCGCCAGCAGCTTGGGTACCGGGGTCGGGTACAATGAGCAGTTCTTC.